The 17 T cell receptor beta chains listed next were all sequenced from one sample in a study of Ad26.COV2.S vaccination and SARS-CoV-2 variants. TCRdb keeps only in-frame clones here, not all; method: immunoSEQ multiplex PCR. The table lists more than 300,000 clones, just under 85% of them singletons, with 2% to 2.5% in the top ten. Treatment: 15 to 20 received Ad26.COV2.S at low or high dose, single or two shots; about 5 received placebo; per-sample allocation not given. At day 63 after the first vaccine or placebo injection, samples were drawn. The starting material was peripheral blood, obtained in a trial of Ad26.COV2.S vaccine versus placebo. Receptor source: a person between 18 and 65 years old who received the Ad26.COV2.S COVID-19 vaccine or a placebo.

The V gene is TRBV7-8, the J gene TRBJ1-1; the D gene is possibly TRBD1 (5 bases). This CDR3 is built from 14 residues. Germline CDR1 is SGHVS and CDR2 is FQNEAQ. V was shortened by 6 bases and J by 5 bases, with 16 bases between the two germline ends. CDR3 sequence: CASRLGSQGTEAFF. CDR3 DNA sequence: TGTGCCAGCAGGCTAGGGTCCCAGGGTACTGAAGCTTTCTTT.

The chain combines TRBV11-3 with TRBJ2-3; no reliable D call. The CDR3 is made up of 14 amino acids. Trimming removed 2 bases at V and 5 bases at J, with 11 bases between. Germline CDR1 reads SGHNT; CDR2 reads YENEEA. The CDR3 region has the DNA TGTGCCAGCAGCTTATTAGGACCGGGAGATACGCAGTATTTT. This sequence encodes CASSLLGPGDTQYF.

The gene calls are TRBV10-3 and TRBJ1-1; 7 nucleotides align to TRBD1. The V gene's germline CDR1 is ENHRY and CDR2 SYGVKD. V gave up 5 bases and J gave up 0 bases; unmatched junction bases: 3. CDR3 size: 14 residues. This CDR3 reads CAISLQGLNTEAFF. CDR3 nucleotide sequence: TGTGCCATCAGTCTACAGGGGCTGAACACTGAAGCTTTCTTT.

Written as DNA, the CDR3 is TGTGCCAGCAGCTTAGTGGCGACGACTACCAGCAACTATGGCTACACCTTC. Its translation: CASSLVATTTSNYGYTF. The chain carries TRBV7-2 and TRBJ1-2; D unclear. The CDR3 is 17 residues long. V lost 1 base, J lost 2 bases, and 17 bases lay in between. The germline V gene encodes CDR1 SGHTA and CDR2 FQGNSA. Looking up the rest from reference TRBV7-2 and TRBJ1-2 gives the full variable domain: GAGVSQSPSNKVTEKGKDVELRCDPISGHTALYWYRQSLGQGLEFLIYFQGNSAPDKSGLPSDRFSAERTGGSVSTLTIQRTQQEDSAVYLCASSLVATTTSNYGYTFGSGTRLTVV.

This chain joins TRBV30 and TRBJ2-4; D possibly matches TRBD1 or TRBD2 (5 bases each). With 6 bases removed from V and 0 bases from J, the gap between germline ends came to 15 bases. CDR1 is GTSNPN, CDR2 SVGIG, per germline (reference sequence). The CDR3 has 15 residues. The CDR3 sequence is CACESGTKAKNIQYF. The CDR3 DNA follows: TGTGCCTGCGAATCCGGGACGAAAGCCAAAAACATTCAGTACTTC.

The rearrangement uses TRBV7-2 and TRBJ2-2; D perhaps matches TRBD2 (6 bases). Per the germline V gene, CDR1 is SGHTA and CDR2 is FQGNSA. The CDR3 consists of 15 residues. V lost 3 bases, J lost 5 bases, and 13 bases lay in between. In DNA, the CDR3 is TGTGCCAGCAGCTTCAAAGGGACTGGGACCGGGGAGCTGTTTTTT. It specifies CASSFKGTGTGELFF.

The chain combines TRBV5-1 with TRBJ2-7; 11 bases are a match to TRBD1. The CDR3 is made up of 15 amino acids. Germline CDR1 and CDR2: SGHRS and YFSETQ. Trimming took 3 bases from V and 3 from J; bases not matched to a gene: 5. The CDR3 reads CASSSGQGAIYEQYF. The CDR3 region has the DNA TGCGCCAGCAGCTCCGGACAGGGGGCCATCTACGAGCAGTACTTC.

Concerning this clone itself: In the same sample, other DNA sequences code for this CDR3. The chain employs TRBV2 and TRBJ1-1; tentative D call: TRBD1 (5 bases). Trimming removed 11 bases at V and 0 bases at J, with 7 bases between. The germline V gene encodes CDR1 SNHLY and CDR2 FYNNEI. The CDR3 totals 11 residues. CDR3 amino acids: CASTVNTEAFF. The DNA of the CDR3 is TGTGCCTCGACAGTGAACACTGAAGCTTTCTTT.

The chain has TRBV2 and TRBJ1-2; D is undetermined. In germline, CDR1 is SNHLY, CDR2 FYNNEI. V lost 5 bases to trimming and J lost 6 bases, with 19 bases between them. The CDR3 runs to 15 residues. CDR3 region: CASSIYSGPLNGYTF. CDR3 in DNA: TGTGCCAGCAGTATTTATTCCGGCCCACTAAATGGCTACACCTTC.

The chain uses TRBV7-3 and TRBJ1-1; D is ambiguous. Trimming cost V 4 bases and J 2 bases, with 11 bases left between them. Germline V gene sequence: CDR1 SGHTA, CDR2 FQGTGA. The CDR3 length is 14 residues. The chain's CDR3 is CASSSRTGNTEAFF. CDR3 coding DNA: TGTGCCAGCAGCTCACGGACGGGCAACACTGAAGCTTTCTTT.

The chain combines TRBV7-2 with TRBJ2-1; D is perhaps TRBD2 (5 bases). V was cut by 5 bases and J by 4 bases, with 12 bases left in between. CDR1 SGHTA and CDR2 FQGNSA come from the germline V gene. The CDR3 covers 14 residues. The chain's CDR3 is CASSPVGGYNEQFF. The CDR3 nucleotides read TGTGCCAGCAGCCCAGTAGGCGGGTACAATGAGCAGTTCTTC.

The V gene is TRBV28, the J gene TRBJ2-5; D is tentatively TRBD1 or TRBD2 (6 bases each). The V and J ends lost 5 bases and 5 bases respectively, with 15 bases between them. Germline CDR1 reads MDHEN; CDR2 reads SYDVKM. The CDR3 length is 14 residues. In DNA form, the CDR3 reads TGTGCCAGCAGTACCCGAGGGGGGACGGAGACCCAGTACTTC. Translating gives CASSTRGGTETQYF.

The rearrangement uses TRBV4-1 and TRBJ1-1; the match to TRBD1 covers 7 bases. CDR1 and CDR2 (germline): MGHRA, YSYEKL. V lost 0 bases, J lost 3 bases, and 7 bases stayed unmatched. The CDR3 is made up of 16 amino acids. The CDR3 region is CASSQDPDRPDTEAFF. The CDR3 bases are TGCGCCAGCAGCCAAGATCCGGACAGGCCTGACACTGAAGCTTTCTTT.

The chain joins TRBV19 to TRBJ1-5; unclear D gene. The V and J ends lost 4 bases and 2 bases respectively, with 6 bases between them. The CDR3 contains 13 residues. Per germline, CDR1 LNHDA and CDR2 SQIVND (reference sequence). For the CDR3, the DNA is TGTGCCAGTAGTAGTAGCGGCAATCAGCCCCAGCATTTT. Its protein is CASSSSGNQPQHF.

The chain has TRBV27 and TRBJ2-7; D is perhaps TRBD1 (5 bases). The CDR3 sequence is 16 residues long. Trimming took off 2 bases at V and 0 bases at J, with 14 bases between the two ends. The V gene's germline CDR1 is MNHEY and CDR2 SMNVEV (reference sequence). The CDR3 sequence is CASSLRAGPSSYEQYF. The CDR3 coding sequence is TGTGCCAGCAGTTTACGGGCAGGGCCCAGCTCCTACGAGCAGTACTTC.

J is TRBJ1-1 and V is TRBV7-8; tentative D call: TRBD1 (6 bases). V was shortened by 2 bases and J by 6 bases, with 16 bases between the two germline ends. CDR3 size: 15 residues. Germline V gene sequence: CDR1 SGHVS, CDR2 FQNEAQ. The CDR3 nucleotides read TGTGCCAGCAGCTTAATCACAGGGAAGAGGTCTGAAGCTTTCTTT. Its protein product is CASSLITGKRSEAFF.

This clone appeared once. The chain recombines TRBV24-1 with TRBJ1-1, with 10 bases identical to TRBD1. The CDR3 runs to 12 residues. Germline V gene lookup returns CDR1 KGHDR and CDR2 SFDVKD. The J segment lost 10 bases and the V segment lost 4 bases, leaving 2 bases of the junction unmatched. The CDR3 DNA follows: TGTGCCACCAGTGAGGACAGGGGGAGAGCTTTCTTT. It specifies CATSEDRGRAFF.